Listed here are 23 T cell receptor beta chains from one sample, sequenced in a study of shared clonotypes between healthy human individuals (dated by TCRdb to the early 2020s). Libraries came from the immunoSEQ multiplex PCR assay. Held by TCRdb, this immuneACCESS table contains in-frame sequences only and omits some clones. Under half of the omission traces to an unresolved V gene where checked; the cause of the rest is unknown. A total of around 550,000 clones appear in this sample, around 95% of them only once. The ten largest clones capture over 0.095% of the sample. CD8 naive samples were CD45RO-negative cells positively selected for CCR7, giving a CD45RA+CCR7+ population that excluded TemRA cells. The sequenced sample consisted of naive CD8+ T cells sorted from blood. The cell subset or site label on this specimen signifies: CD45RA+CCR7+. All receptors come from a woman in her twenties or thirties in good health.

The genes are TRBV7-9 and TRBJ2-7, with 8 bases lining up with TRBD2. The junction had 6 bases not matched to a gene; V was cut back by 5 bases and J by 0 bases. In germline, CDR1 is SEHNR, CDR2 FQNEAQ (reference sequence). This CDR3 contains 15 residues. CDR3: CASSLSGASSYEQYF. The CDR3, as DNA: TGTGCCAGCAGCCTTAGCGGGGCGAGCTCCTACGAGCAGTACTTC.

The chain combines TRBV19 with TRBJ2-1; no firm D call. V lost 1 base and J lost 5, with 9 bases in between. Germline V gene lookup returns CDR1 LNHDA and CDR2 SQIVND (reference sequence). This CDR3 contains 14 residues. CDR3 protein: CASSIASVHNEQFF. The CDR3 DNA reads as TGTGCCAGTAGTATAGCTTCGGTCCACAATGAGCAGTTCTTC.

This clone was seen once. The chain links TRBV6-6 to TRBJ2-3, with D tentatively TRBD2 (5 bases). CDR3 size: 14 residues. V was pared by 2 bases and J by 5 bases, with 11 bases between. From germline, CDR1 is MNHNY and CDR2 SVGAGI (reference sequence). The CDR3 nucleotides are TGTGCCAGCAGTTACCTGCTCGCGGGAGATACGCAGTATTTT. Translated, it gives CASSYLLAGDTQYF.

The rearrangement joins TRBV4-1 to TRBJ1-1; TRBD1 is a possible D gene (6 bases). Germline loops: CDR1 MGHRA, CDR2 YSYEKL. Trimming took off 0 bases at V and 2 bases at J, with 13 bases between the two ends. The CDR3 runs to 16 residues. The CDR3 DNA reads as TGCGCCAGCAGCCAAGACCGGGAGGGGGTCAACACTGAAGCTTTCTTT. It codes for CASSQDREGVNTEAFF.

The chain employs TRBV28 and TRBJ2-7; D possibly corresponds to TRBD1 (6 bases). Germline lookup yields CDR1 MDHEN and CDR2 SYDVKM. V was pared by 4 bases and J by 1 base, with 14 bases between. The CDR3 has 15 residues. CDR3 region: CASSYGQHPSYEQYF. CDR3 DNA: TGTGCCAGCAGTTATGGACAGCACCCATCCTACGAGCAGTACTTC.

A note on this clone: This sample includes further DNA sequences coding for the same CDR3. The V gene is TRBV9, the J gene TRBJ2-5; perhaps TRBD1 as D (5 bases). The J call is uncertain, as TRBJ2-7 better fits the DNA end. Germline CDR1 is SGDLS and CDR2 is YYNGEE. The CDR3 totals 14 residues. CDR3 amino acids: CASSVGQGAYEQYF. In DNA form, the CDR3 reads TGTGCCAGCAGCGTAGGTCAGGGCGCCTACGAGCAGTACTTC.

This chain uses TRBV7-8 with TRBJ2-5, with D perhaps matching TRBD1 or TRBD2 (5 bases each). The CDR3 consists of 15 residues. V was pared by 2 bases and J by 3 bases, with 13 bases between. Germline V gene lookup returns CDR1 SGHVS and CDR2 FQNEAQ. CDR3 region: CASSLFRDGEETQYF. As DNA, the CDR3 is TGTGCCAGCAGCTTATTCCGGGACGGGGAAGAGACCCAGTACTTC. The full variable domain, in which reference TRBV7-8 and TRBJ2-5 provide the parts outside the CDR3, is GAGVSQSPRYKVAKRGQDVALRCDPISGHVSLFWYQQALGQGPEFLTYFQNEAQLDKSGLPSDRFFAERPEGSVSTLKIQRTQQEDSAVYLCASSLFRDGEETQYFGPGTRLLVL.

The chain joins TRBV11-1 to TRBJ2-5; no clear D gene. In germline, CDR1 is SGHAT, CDR2 FQDESV (reference sequence). V gave up 5 bases and J gave up 5 bases, with 15 bases separating them. The CDR3 extends over 14 amino acids. Here the CDR3 DNA reads TGTGCCAGCAGCACCTCCTTGGGTGGTGAGACCCAGTACTTC. It encodes CASSTSLGGETQYF.

In its sample, this clone was seen once. This chain uses TRBV27 with TRBJ2-2; 7 bases match TRBD2. V trimming: 3 bases; J trimming: 2 bases; junction bases outside the gene matches: 3. The CDR3 covers 15 residues. Germline CDR1 MNHEY, CDR2 SMNVEV (reference sequence). The CDR3, as DNA: TGTGCCAGCAGTTTTCTAGCGGAAAACACCGGGGAGCTGTTTTTT. The encoded protein is CASSFLAENTGELFF.

This clone was counted once. CDR3 in amino acids: CASSNPGRTTYGYTF. The DNA of the CDR3 is TGTGCCAGTAGCAATCCGGGACGGACGACCTATGGCTACACCTTC. The chain carries TRBV19 and TRBJ1-2; D is perhaps TRBD1 (5 bases). The CDR3 has 15 amino acids. The germline CDR1 and CDR2 sequences are LNHDA and SQIVND (reference sequence). Trimming shortened V by 6 bases and J by 4 bases, and 18 bases separated the two germline ends.

This clone occurred once. The chain has TRBV30 and TRBJ1-2, with TRBD1 identical over 8 bases. The germline V gene has CDR1 GTSNPN and CDR2 SVGIG (reference sequence). This CDR3 is built from 15 residues. After removal of 0 bases from V and 3 bases from J, the junction contained 6 bases not matched to a gene. This CDR3 reads CAWSVSMGQDYGYTF. The CDR3 DNA reads as TGTGCCTGGAGTGTATCAATGGGACAGGACTATGGCTACACCTTC.

This clone showed up just once. The V call is TRBV10-3, the J call TRBJ1-1, with 7 nucleotides matching TRBD1. Looked up from germline, CDR1 is ENHRY and CDR2 is SYGVKD. After removal of 2 bases from V and 5 bases from J, the junction contained 5 bases not matched to a gene. The CDR3 totals 14 residues. The CDR3 protein is CAISEPPTGTEAFF. Here the CDR3 DNA reads TGTGCCATCAGTGAGCCGCCGACAGGGACTGAAGCTTTCTTT.

The V and J genes are TRBV7-9 and TRBJ2-7, with D possibly being TRBD2 (6 bases). CDR3 length: 15 residues. V lost 0 bases and J lost 3, with 12 bases in between. CDR1 is SEHNR and CDR2 is FQNEAQ in the germline V gene (reference sequence). Written as DNA, the CDR3 is TGTGCCAGCAGCTTAGCAGGGACTTATTACTACGAGCAGTACTTC. Translating gives CASSLAGTYYYEQYF.

V usage is TRBV27 and J usage is TRBJ1-2, with 7 bases aligning to TRBD1. CDR3 length: 13 amino acids. CDR1 is MNHEY, CDR2 SMNVEV, per germline (reference sequence). J gave up 2 bases and V 4 bases, and 1 base lay outside the gene matches. For the CDR3, the DNA is TGTGCCAGCAGTTGGGGACAGAACTATGGCTACACCTTC. Amino acids: CASSWGQNYGYTF.

The DNA for the CDR3 is TGTGCCAGCAGTTCCCACAGGACCCTCGTCTATGGCTACACCTTC. Protein: CASSSHRTLVYGYTF. V is TRBV27 and J is TRBJ1-2; weak D call: TRBD1 (5 bases). The CDR3 spans 15 residues. CDR1 and CDR2 from the germline V gene are MNHEY and SMNVEV (reference sequence). V lost 4 bases and J 4 bases, leaving 16 bases between the germline ends.

In its sample, this clone was seen once. This chain links TRBV11-2 with TRBJ2-7; possibly TRBD1 or TRBD2 for D (5 bases each). The CDR3 sequence is 16 residues long. The V end was cut by 3 bases, the J end by 2 bases, with 17 bases between. Germline values: CDR1 SGHAT, CDR2 FQNNGV. CDR3 DNA: TGTGCCAGCAGCTTCCACTCCGGGACGGGACCCTACGAGCAGTACTTC. Its translation is CASSFHSGTGPYEQYF.

This chain links TRBV18 with TRBJ2-1; 9 nucleotides agree with TRBD1. CDR3 length: 14 residues. The V gene end was trimmed by 3 bases and the J gene end by 5 bases; junction bases not matched to a gene: 2. In germline, CDR1 is KGHSH, CDR2 LQKENI. CDR3 region: CASSPTGGDNEQFF. The CDR3 DNA is TGTGCCAGCTCACCGACAGGGGGGGACAATGAGCAGTTCTTC.

V usage is TRBV19 and J usage is TRBJ2-7; tentative D call: TRBD2 (6 bases). V lost 3 bases and J 0 bases, leaving 15 bases between the germline ends. CDR3 size: 16 residues. Germline V lookup: CDR1 LNHDA, CDR2 SQIVND (reference sequence). DNA for the CDR3: TGTGCCAGTAGTATCGATGGGGGGTTGCCCTCCTACGAGCAGTACTTC. It specifies CASSIDGGLPSYEQYF. The whole variable domain, remainder taken from reference TRBV19 and TRBJ2-7, is DGGITQSPKYLFRKEGQNVTLSCEQNLNHDAMYWYRQDPGQGLRLIYYSQIVNDFQKGDIAEGYSVSREKKESFPLTVTSAQKNPTAFYLCASSIDGGLPSYEQYFGPGTRLTVT.

The chain carries TRBV19 and TRBJ1-1, with 7 bases lining up with TRBD1. The CDR3 totals 14 residues. After removal of 5 bases from V and 1 base from J, the junction contained 4 bases not matched to a gene. Germline V gives CDR1 LNHDA, CDR2 SQIVND (reference sequence). The CDR3 DNA follows: TGTGCCAGTAGTTCCCGACAGGGGAACACTGAAGCTTTCTTT. This codes for CASSSRQGNTEAFF.

This clone showed up just once. The chain has TRBV5-1 and TRBJ1-1; the match to TRBD1 covers 12 bases. With V trimmed by 3 bases and J by 2 bases, 5 bases remained unmatched. Germline V CDR1 and CDR2: SGHRS, YFSETQ. This CDR3 comprises 16 residues. CDR3 amino acids: CASSWDRGLLNTEAFF. The DNA for the CDR3 is TGCGCCAGCAGCTGGGACAGGGGGCTTTTAAACACTGAAGCTTTCTTT.

The V and J genes are TRBV28 and TRBJ1-1, with 8 nucleotides matching TRBD1. V lost 6 bases to trimming and J lost 5 bases; unmatched junction nucleotides: 8. Germline V gives CDR1 MDHEN, CDR2 SYDVKM. CDR3 size: 14 residues. The CDR3 sequence: CASRARDRPTEAFF. The CDR3 coding sequence is TGTGCCAGCAGAGCCCGGGACAGGCCTACTGAAGCTTTCTTT.

The V gene is TRBV7-9, the J gene TRBJ2-2; unclear D gene. Trimming pared 0 bases from V and 7 bases from J, leaving 6 bases between. The CDR3 loop spans 13 amino acids. Looked up from germline, CDR1 is SEHNR and CDR2 is FQNEAQ (reference sequence). CDR3 sequence reads: CASSLAVGGELFF. The CDR3 DNA is TGTGCCAGCAGCTTAGCCGTAGGCGGGGAGCTGTTTTTT.

This clone was recorded once. The rearrangement links TRBV28 to TRBJ1-5; tentatively, D is TRBD1 (5 bases). The CDR3 covers 19 residues. The germline V gene has CDR1 MDHEN and CDR2 SYDVKM. Deletions cut 2 bases from V and 1 base from J, with 21 bases between. The CDR3 coding sequence is TGTGCCAGCAGTTTACGCACCTACGGGGGGAGTCGGAGCAATCAGCCCCAGCATTTT. Protein product: CASSLRTYGGSRSNQPQHF.